Listed below are T cell receptor beta chains from one sample, sequenced in a study of neurological immune-mediated disorders. TCRdb called the 5' RACE reads again in MiXCR, with one record for every CDR3 protein. This table holds roughly 34,000 distinct CDR3 sequences, less than 15% found once. Source material: PBMCs. The origin of the receptors is a woman aged 40 to 50 in good health. CDR3s include the opening cysteine and the closing phenylalanine or tryptophan. The D gene is left open where the match is weak. Clone size is not always given. Where it is, it says once, few, many or a class for expanded clones.

TRBJ1-2	.	TRBV6-5	many	CASSYSMIIPTTGYTF	TGTGCCAGCAGTTACTCGATGATAATCCCGACAACCGGCTACACCTTC
TRBJ1-2	.	TRBV5-6	many	CASSPTGIDGYTF	TGTGCCAGCAGCCCTACAGGGATCGATGGCTACACCTTC
TRBJ2-7	.	TRBV6-2/TRBV6-3	medium-sized	CASSYDRPSSYEQYF	TGTGCCAGCAGTTACGACAGGCCTAGCTCCTACGAGCAGTACTTC
TRBJ1-5	TRBD1	TRBV3-1	many	CASSATRGQPQHF	TGTGCCAGCAGCGCGACCAGGGGGCAGCCCCAGCATTTT
TRBJ2-5	.	TRBV24-1	many	CATSDTPGPGKTQYF	TGTGCCACCAGTGATACCCCGGGGCCCGGGAAGACCCAGTACTTC
TRBJ2-2	.	TRBV7-3	many	CASSLAPGVNTGELFF	TGTGCCAGCAGCTTGGCTCCGGGGGTTAACACCGGGGAGCTGTTTTTT
TRBJ2-3	.	TRBV12-3/TRBV12-4	many	CASRSVGADTQYF	TGTGCCAGCAGGTCGGTAGGAGCAGATACGCAGTATTTT
TRBJ2-7	TRBD1	TRBV5-1	many	CASSLAQGVYYEQYF	TGCGCCAGCAGCTTGGCCCAGGGGGTTTACTACGAGCAGTACTTC
TRBJ2-1	.	TRBV9	.	CASSYSDEQFF	TGTGCCAGCAGCTATAGCGATGAGCAGTTCTTC
TRBJ1-5	.	TRBV7-2	many	CASSRWGRSSQPQHF	TGTGCCAGCAGCCGGTGGGGACGGAGTAGTCAGCCCCAGCATTTT
TRBJ1-2	.	TRBV20-1	many	CSARDMTGGGGYTF	TGCAGTGCTAGAGATATGACCGGGGGGGGCGGCTACACCTTC
TRBJ2-3	.	TRBV20-1	.	CSARDQFSTDTQYF	TGCAGTGCTAGAGATCAGTTTTCCACAGATACGCAGTATTTT
TRBJ2-7	.	TRBV7-8	many	CASSLKTGEISYEQYF	TGTGCCAGCAGCTTAAAGACGGGGGAGATATCCTACGAGCAGTACTTC
TRBJ2-3	TRBD2	TRBV4-2	many	CASSQSTSGGGTDTQYF	TGTGCCAGCAGCCAATCGACTAGCGGGGGGGGCACAGATACGCAGTATTTT
TRBJ1-6	.	TRBV21-1	many	CASSKAKGVTYNSPLHF	TGTGCCAGCAGCAAAGCAAAGGGGGTGACCTATAATTCACCCCTCCACTTT
TRBJ2-2	TRBD1	TRBV6-1	many	CASSPAGGIGGELFF	TGTGCCAGTTCACCCGCAGGGGGCATAGGCGGGGAGCTGTTTTTT
TRBJ1-6	.	TRBV12-2	many	CASRFRGQNSPLHF	TGTGCAAGTCGCTTCAGGGGGCAAAATTCACCCCTCCACTTT
TRBJ1-1	.	TRBV2	many	CASTKGENTEAFF	TGTGCCAGCACCAAGGGGGAAAACACTGAAGCTTTCTTT
TRBJ2-1	TRBD2	TRBV20-1	many	CSWREGRNEQFF	TGCAGTTGGCGGGAGGGCCGGAATGAGCAGTTCTTC
TRBJ1-2	TRBD1	TRBV5-1	many	CASSPDRNYGYTF	TGCGCCAGCAGCCCGGACAGGAACTATGGCTACACCTTC
TRBJ1-1	.	TRBV5-6	many	CASSLETLVAEAFF	TGTGCCAGCAGCTTGGAAACCTTAGTAGCTGAAGCTTTCTTT
TRBJ1-2	.	TRBV7-2	many	CASSVGRGGLYGYTF	TGTGCCAGCAGCGTAGGTAGGGGCGGTCTCTATGGCTACACCTTC
TRBJ2-7	.	TRBV20-1	once	CSARLPGQNYEKYF	TGCAGTGCTAGACTCCCGGGACAAAACTACGAGAAGTACTTC
TRBJ2-2	.	TRBV5-1	.	CTSSLNPSILIGELFF	TGTACCAGCAGCTTAAATCCGTCGATTCTTATTGGGGAGCTGTTTTTT
TRBJ2-5	TRBD2	TRBV7-2	many	CASSEGLAETQYF	TGTGCCAGCAGCGAGGGACTAGCAGAGACCCAGTACTTC
TRBJ2-7	.	TRBV7-2	many	CASSLAGGVSSYEQYF	TGTGCCAGCAGCTTAGCAGGCGGGGTGTCCTCCTACGAGCAGTACTTC
TRBJ1-2	.	TRBV12-3/TRBV12-4	many	CASSPTRQEPGGYTF	TGTGCCAGCAGTCCCACTAGACAGGAACCTGGGGGCTACACCTTC
TRBJ1-5	.	TRBV7-9	many	CASSTGQSQPQHF	TGTGCCAGCAGCACGGGACAATCGCAGCCCCAGCATTTT
TRBJ2-2	.	TRBV9	many	CASSVRTLNTGELFF	TGTGCCAGCAGCGTCCGGACTCTGAACACCGGGGAGCTGTTTTTT
TRBJ2-3	TRBD1	TRBV7-9	many	CASSHPDRGYADTQYF	TGTGCCAGCAGCCACCCGGACAGGGGGTATGCAGATACGCAGTATTTT